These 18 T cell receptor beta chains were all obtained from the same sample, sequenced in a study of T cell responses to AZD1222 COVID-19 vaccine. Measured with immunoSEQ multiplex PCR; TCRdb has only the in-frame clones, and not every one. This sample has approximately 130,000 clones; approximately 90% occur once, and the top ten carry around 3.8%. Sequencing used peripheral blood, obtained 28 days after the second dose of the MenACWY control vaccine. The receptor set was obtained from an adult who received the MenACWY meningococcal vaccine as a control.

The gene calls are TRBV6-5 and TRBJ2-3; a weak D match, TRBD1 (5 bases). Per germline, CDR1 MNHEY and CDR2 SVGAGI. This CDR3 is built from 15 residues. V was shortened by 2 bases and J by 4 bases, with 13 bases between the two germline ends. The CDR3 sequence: CASSYGQGGSDTQYF. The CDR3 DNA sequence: TGTGCCAGCAGTTACGGTCAGGGTGGTTCAGATACGCAGTATTTT.

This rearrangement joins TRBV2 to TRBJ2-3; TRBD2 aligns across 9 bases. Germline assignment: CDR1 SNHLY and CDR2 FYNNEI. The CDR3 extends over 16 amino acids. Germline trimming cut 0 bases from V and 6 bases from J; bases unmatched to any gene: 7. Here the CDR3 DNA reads TGTGCCAGCAGTGAAGCTGGGGGACTAGCTGGCGATACGCAGTATTTT. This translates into CASSEAGGLAGDTQYF.

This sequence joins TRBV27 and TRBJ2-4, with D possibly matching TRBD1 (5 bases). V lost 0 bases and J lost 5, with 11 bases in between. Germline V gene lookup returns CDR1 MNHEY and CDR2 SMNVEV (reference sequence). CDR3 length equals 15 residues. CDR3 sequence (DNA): TGTGCCAGCAGTTTATCGAAGGGGATGGAAAACATTCAGTACTTC. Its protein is CASSLSKGMENIQYF.

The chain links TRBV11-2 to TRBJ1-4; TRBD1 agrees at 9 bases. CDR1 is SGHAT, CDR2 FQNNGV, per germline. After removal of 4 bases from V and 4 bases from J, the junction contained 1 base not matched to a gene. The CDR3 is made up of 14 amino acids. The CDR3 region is CASSWDRDNEKLFF. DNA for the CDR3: TGTGCCAGCAGCTGGGACAGGGATAATGAAAAACTGTTTTTT. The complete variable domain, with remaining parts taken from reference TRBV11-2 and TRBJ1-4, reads EAGVAQSPRYKIIEKRQSVAFWCNPISGHATLYWYQQILGQGPKLLIQFQNNGVVDDSQLPKDRFSAERLKGVDSTLKIQPAKLEDSAVYLCASSWDRDNEKLFFGSGTQLSVL.

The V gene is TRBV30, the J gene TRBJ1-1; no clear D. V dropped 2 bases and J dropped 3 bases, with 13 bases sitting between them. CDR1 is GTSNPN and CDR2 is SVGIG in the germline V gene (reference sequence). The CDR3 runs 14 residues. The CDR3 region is CAWSTQGIYTEAFF. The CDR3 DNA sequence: TGTGCCTGGAGTACCCAAGGGATATACACTGAAGCTTTCTTT.

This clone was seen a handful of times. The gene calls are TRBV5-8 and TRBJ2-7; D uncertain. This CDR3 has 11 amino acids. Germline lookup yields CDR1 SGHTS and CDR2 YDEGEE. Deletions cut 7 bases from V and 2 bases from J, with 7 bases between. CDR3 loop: CASGRTYEQYV. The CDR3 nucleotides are TGTGCCAGCGGTAGAACCTACGAGCAGTACGTC.

The CDR3 DNA follows: TGTGCCAGCAGCCCAAGGGAGGGGTATGGCTACACCTTC. It is translated as CASSPREGYGYTF. The V call is TRBV6-5, the J call TRBJ1-2; D might be TRBD1 (5 bases). Germline-derived CDR1 and CDR2 are MNHEY and SVGAGI. The CDR3 is 13 residues long. Trimming removed 6 bases at V and 5 bases at J, with 13 bases between.

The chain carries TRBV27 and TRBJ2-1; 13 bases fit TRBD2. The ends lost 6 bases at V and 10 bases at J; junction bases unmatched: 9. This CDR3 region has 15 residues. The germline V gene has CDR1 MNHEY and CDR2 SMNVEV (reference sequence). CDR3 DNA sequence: TGTGCCAGCAGGGCGGGACTAGCGGGACTTCAAGAGCAGTTCTTC. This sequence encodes CASRAGLAGLQEQFF.

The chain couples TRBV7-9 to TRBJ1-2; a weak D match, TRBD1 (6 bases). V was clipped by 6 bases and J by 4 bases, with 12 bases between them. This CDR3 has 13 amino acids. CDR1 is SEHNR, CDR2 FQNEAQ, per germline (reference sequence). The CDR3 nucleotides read TGTGCCAGCAGTCCGGGGGCGGCCTATGGCTACACCTTC. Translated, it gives CASSPGAAYGYTF.

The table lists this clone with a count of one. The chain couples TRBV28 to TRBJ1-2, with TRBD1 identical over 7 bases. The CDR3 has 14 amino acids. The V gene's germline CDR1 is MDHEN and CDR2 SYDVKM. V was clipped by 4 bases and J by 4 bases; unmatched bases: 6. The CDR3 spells CASSSTGQSYGYTF. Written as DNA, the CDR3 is TGTGCCAGCAGTTCAACGGGACAGAGCTATGGCTACACCTTC.

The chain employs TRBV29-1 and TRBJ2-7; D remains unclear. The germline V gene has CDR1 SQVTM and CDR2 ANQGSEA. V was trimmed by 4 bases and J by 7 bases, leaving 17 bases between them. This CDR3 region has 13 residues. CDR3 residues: CSVAPGTVLEQYF. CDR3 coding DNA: TGCAGCGTTGCCCCGGGCACCGTTTTAGAGCAGTACTTC.

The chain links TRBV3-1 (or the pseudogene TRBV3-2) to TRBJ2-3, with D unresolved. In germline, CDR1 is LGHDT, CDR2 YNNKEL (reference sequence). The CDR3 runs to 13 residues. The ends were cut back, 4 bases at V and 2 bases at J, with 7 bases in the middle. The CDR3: CASSPSYTDTQYF. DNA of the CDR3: TGTGCCAGCAGCCCATCTTACACAGATACGCAGTATTTT.

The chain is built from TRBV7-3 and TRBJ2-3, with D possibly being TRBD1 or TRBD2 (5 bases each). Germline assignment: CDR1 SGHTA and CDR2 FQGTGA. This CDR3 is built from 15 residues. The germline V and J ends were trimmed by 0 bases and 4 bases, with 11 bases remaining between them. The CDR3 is CASSLTPRGADTQYF. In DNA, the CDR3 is TGTGCCAGCAGCTTAACGCCACGGGGCGCAGATACGCAGTATTTT.

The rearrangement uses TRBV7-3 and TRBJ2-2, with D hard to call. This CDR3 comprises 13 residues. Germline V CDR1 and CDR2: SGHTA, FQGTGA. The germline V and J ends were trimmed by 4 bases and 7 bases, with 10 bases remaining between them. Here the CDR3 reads CASSSTGNGELFF. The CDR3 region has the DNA TGTGCCAGCAGCTCCACGGGCAACGGGGAGCTGTTTTTT.

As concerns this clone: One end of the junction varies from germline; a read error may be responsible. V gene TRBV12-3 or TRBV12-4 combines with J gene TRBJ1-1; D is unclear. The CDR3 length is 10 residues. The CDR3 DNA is TGTGCCAGCAGTTTATCCACGGTCCTATTT. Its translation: CASSLSTVLF.

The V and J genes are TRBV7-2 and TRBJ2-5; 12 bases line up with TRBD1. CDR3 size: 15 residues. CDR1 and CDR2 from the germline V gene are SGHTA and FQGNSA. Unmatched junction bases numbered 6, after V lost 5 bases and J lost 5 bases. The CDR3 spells CASSNRDRGPETQYF. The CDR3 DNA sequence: TGTGCCAGCAGCAACCGGGACAGGGGGCCGGAGACCCAGTACTTC.

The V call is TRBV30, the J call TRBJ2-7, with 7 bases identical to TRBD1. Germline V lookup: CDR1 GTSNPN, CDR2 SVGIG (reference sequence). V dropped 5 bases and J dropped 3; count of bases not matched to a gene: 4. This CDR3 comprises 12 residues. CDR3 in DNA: TGTGCCTGGGGACAGGACCACTACGAGCAGTACTTC. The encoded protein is CAWGQDHYEQYF.

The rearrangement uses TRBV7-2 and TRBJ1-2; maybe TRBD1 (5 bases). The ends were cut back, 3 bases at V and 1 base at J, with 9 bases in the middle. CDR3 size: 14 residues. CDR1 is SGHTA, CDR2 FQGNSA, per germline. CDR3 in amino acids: CASSLRQGNYGYTF. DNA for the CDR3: TGTGCCAGCAGCTTGCGGCAGGGTAACTATGGCTACACCTTC.